This record covers a single T cell receptor beta chain. What it recognizes is unknown. Compared with germline, one end of the junction differs, possibly owing to a read error. The identical CDR3 is also encoded by other nucleotide sequences in the sample. These data belong to a study of T cells in women clearing cervical HPV infection. Study at large: Controls were women whose single incident HPV16 infection cleared within 12 months without precancer or cancer. Notes on the study in general: Timing of associations relative to infection is unclear; T-cell subsets were not isolated.

TCR beta CDR3 amplified by multiplex PCR from roughly 1,300 ng genomic DNA. TCRdb's table, derived via immunoSEQ multiplex PCR, lists solely in-frame clones and lacks some. The repertoire shows roughly 32,000 clones; the top ten hold 3.5%. The receptor was isolated from a woman aged 18-70 years with a cervical HPV16 infection that either progressed to CIN3+ or cleared (not recorded which). The specimen was blood buffy coat.

Partial CDR3 DNA: TGTGCCAGTAGGCCTACAGGGGCTGGAAACACG. Amino acids: CASRPTGAGNT. The CDR3, in full, reads CASRPTGAGNTIYF. The chain links TRBV19 to TRBJ1-3; TRBD1 agrees at 7 bases. Read coverage stops 3 residues before the CDR3 terminus; the germline J gene supplies the remainder. This CDR3 is 14 amino acids long. Germline V gives CDR1 LNHDA, CDR2 SQIVND (reference sequence). Using reference TRBV19 and TRBJ1-3 for the parts outside the CDR3, the full variable domain is DGGITQSPKYLFRKEGQNVTLSCEQNLNHDAMYWYRQDPGQGLRLIYYSQIVNDFQKGDIAEGYSVSREKKESFPLTVTSAQKNPTAFYLCASRPTGAGNTIYFGEGSWLTVV.